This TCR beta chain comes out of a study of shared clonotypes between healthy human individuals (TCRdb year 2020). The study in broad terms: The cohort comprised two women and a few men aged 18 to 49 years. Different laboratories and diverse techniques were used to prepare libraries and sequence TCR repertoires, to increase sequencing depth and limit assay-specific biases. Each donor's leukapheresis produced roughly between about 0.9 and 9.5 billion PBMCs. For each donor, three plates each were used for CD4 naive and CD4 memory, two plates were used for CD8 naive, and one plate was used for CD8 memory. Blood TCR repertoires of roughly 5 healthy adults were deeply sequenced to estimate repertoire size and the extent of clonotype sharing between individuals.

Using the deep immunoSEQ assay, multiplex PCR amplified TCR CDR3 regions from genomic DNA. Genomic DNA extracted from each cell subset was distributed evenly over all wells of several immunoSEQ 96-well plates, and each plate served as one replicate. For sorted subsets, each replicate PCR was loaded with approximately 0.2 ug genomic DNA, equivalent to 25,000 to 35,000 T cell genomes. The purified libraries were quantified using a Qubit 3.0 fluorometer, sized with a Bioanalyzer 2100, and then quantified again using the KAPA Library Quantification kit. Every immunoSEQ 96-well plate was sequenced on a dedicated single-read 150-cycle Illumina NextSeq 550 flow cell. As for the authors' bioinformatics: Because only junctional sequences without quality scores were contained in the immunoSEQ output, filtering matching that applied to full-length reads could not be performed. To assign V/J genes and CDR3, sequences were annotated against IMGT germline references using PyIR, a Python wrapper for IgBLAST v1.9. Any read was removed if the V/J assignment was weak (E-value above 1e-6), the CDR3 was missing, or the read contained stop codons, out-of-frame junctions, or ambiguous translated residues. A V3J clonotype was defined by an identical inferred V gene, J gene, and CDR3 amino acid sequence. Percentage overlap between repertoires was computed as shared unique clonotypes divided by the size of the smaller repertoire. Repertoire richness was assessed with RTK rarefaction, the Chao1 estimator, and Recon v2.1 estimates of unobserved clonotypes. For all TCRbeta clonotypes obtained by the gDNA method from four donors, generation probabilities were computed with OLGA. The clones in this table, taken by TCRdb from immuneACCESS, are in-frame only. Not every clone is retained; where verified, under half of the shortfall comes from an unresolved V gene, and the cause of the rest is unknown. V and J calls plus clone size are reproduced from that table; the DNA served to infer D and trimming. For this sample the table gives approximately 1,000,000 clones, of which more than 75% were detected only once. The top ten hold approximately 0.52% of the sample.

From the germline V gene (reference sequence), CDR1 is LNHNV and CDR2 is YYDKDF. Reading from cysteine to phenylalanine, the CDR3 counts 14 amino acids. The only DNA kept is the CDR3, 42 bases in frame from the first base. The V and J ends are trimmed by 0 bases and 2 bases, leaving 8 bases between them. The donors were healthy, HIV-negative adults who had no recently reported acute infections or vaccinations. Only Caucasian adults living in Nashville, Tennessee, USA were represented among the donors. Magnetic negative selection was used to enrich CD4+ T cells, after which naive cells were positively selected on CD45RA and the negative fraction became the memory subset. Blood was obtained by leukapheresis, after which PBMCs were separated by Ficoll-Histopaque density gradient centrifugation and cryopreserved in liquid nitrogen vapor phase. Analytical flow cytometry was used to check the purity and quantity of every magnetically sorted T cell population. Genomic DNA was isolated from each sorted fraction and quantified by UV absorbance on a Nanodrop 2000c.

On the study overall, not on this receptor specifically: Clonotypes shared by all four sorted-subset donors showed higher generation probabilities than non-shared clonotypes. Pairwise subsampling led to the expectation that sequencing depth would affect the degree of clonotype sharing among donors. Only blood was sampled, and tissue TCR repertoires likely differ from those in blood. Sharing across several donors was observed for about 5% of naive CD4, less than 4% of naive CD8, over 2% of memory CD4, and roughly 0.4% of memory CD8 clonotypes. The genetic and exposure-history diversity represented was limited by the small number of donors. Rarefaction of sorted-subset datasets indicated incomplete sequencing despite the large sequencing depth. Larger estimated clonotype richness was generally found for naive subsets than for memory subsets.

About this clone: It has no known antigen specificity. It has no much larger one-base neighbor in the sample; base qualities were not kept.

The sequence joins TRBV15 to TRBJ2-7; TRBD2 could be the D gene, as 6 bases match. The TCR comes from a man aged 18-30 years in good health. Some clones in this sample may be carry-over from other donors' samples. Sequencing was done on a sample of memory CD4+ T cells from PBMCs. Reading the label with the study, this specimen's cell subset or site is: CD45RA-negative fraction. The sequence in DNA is TGTGCCACCAGCAGAGATGGGGAGGCCTACGAGCAGTACTTC. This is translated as CATSRDGEAYEQYF.